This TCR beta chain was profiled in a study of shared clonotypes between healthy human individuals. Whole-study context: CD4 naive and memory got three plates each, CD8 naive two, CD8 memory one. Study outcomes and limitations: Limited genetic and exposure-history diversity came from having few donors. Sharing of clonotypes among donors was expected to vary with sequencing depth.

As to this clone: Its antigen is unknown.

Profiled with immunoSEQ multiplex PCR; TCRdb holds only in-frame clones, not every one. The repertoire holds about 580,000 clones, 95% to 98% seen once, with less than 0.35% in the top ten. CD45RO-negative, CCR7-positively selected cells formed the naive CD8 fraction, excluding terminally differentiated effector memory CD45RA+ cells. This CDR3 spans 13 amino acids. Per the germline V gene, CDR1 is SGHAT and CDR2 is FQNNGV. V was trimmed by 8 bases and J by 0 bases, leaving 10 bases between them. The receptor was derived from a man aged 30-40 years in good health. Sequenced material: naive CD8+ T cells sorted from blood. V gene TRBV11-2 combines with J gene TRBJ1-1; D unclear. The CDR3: CASVRQLNTEAFF. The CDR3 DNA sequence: TGTGCCAGCGTAAGGCAGCTGAACACTGAAGCTTTCTTT.